A single sample is the source of the 2 T cell receptor beta chains below, sequenced in a study of cytomegalovirus exposure and HLA in healthy donors. Researchers ran the PCR with 60 Vbeta and 13 Jbeta primers. Sequencing used immunoSEQ multiplex PCR; TCRdb keeps in-frame clones, though not all of them. The sample contains approximately 150,000 clones, roughly four fifths of which appear only once. Specimen: PBMCs. The receptor source for this set is an older woman in good health and CMV-seropositive.

V gene TRBV29-1 combines with J gene TRBJ1-4; D may be TRBD1 (6 bases). This CDR3 has 12 residues. V lost 5 bases, J lost 3 bases, and 7 bases lay in between. Germline CDR1 and CDR2: SQVTM and ANQGSEA. The CDR3 bases are TGCAGCGTTAGGACAGCTAATGAAAAACTGTTTTTT. It is translated as CSVRTANEKLFF.

The chain couples TRBV7-3 to TRBJ2-2, with D possibly TRBD2 on 6 matching bases. The length of the CDR3 is 14 residues. CDR1 and CDR2 from the germline V gene are SGHTA and FQGTGA. The V end was cut by 4 bases, the J end by 4 bases, with 10 bases between. The CDR3 region has the DNA TGTGCCAGCAGCTCCACTAGCATCACCGGGGAGCTGTTTTTT. It translates to CASSSTSITGELFF. Drawing the rest from reference TRBV7-3 and TRBJ2-2, the complete variable domain is GAGVSQTPSNKVTEKGKYVELRCDPISGHTALYWYRQSLGQGPEFLIYFQGTGAADDSGLPNDRFFAVRPEGSVSTLKIQRTERGDSAVYLCASSSTSITGELFFGEGSRLTVL.